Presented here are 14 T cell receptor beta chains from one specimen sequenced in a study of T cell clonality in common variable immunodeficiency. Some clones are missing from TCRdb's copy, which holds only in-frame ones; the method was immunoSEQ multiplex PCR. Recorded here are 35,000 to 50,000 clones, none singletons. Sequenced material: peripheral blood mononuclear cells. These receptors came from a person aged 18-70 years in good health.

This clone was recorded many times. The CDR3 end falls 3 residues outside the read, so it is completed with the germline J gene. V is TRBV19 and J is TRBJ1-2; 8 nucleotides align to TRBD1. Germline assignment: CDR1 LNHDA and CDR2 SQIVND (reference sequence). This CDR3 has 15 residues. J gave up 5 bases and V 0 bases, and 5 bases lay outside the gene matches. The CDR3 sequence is CASSIEGTGVYGYTF. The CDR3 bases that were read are TGTGCCAGTAGTATAGAGGGGACAGGTGTTTATGGC. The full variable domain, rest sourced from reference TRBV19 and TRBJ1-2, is DGGITQSPKYLFRKEGQNVTLSCEQNLNHDAMYWYRQDPGQGLRLIYYSQIVNDFQKGDIAEGYSVSREKKESFPLTVTSAQKNPTAFYLCASSIEGTGVYGYTFGSGTRLTVV.

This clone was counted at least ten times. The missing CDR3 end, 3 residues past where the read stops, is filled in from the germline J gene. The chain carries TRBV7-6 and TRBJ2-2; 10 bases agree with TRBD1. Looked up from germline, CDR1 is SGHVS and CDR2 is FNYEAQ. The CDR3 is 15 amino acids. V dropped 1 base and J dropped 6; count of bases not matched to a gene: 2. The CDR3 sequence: CASSLEGTGAGELFF. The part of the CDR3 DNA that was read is TGTGCCAGCAGCTTAGAAGGGACAGGGGCCGGGGAG.

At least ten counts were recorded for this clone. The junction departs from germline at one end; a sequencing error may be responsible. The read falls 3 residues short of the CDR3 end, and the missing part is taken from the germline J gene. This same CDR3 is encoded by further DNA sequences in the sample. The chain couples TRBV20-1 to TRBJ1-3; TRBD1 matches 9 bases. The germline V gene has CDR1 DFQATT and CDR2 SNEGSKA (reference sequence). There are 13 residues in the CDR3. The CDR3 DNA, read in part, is TGCAGTGCCCGGACAGGGGCTGGAAACACG. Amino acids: CSARTGAGNT. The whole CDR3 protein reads CSARTGAGNTIYF.

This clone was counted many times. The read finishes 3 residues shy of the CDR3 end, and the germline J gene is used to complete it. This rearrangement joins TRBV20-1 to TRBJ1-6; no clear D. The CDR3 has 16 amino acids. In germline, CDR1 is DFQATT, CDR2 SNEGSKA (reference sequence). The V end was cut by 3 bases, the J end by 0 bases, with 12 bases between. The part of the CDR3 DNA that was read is TGCAGTGCTAGCGGAGGGTCTGGCTCCTATAATTCACCC. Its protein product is CSASGGSGSYNSP. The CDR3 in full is CSASGGSGSYNSPLHF.

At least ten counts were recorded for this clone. CDR3 region: CASSLLGESRAGNIQYF. The covered CDR3 bases are TGCGCCAGCAGCCTACTAGGAGAATCGAGAGCTGGAAACATT. The V and J genes are TRBV4-1 and TRBJ2-4; TRBD2 is a possible D gene (5 bases). The CDR3 end falls 3 residues outside the read, so it is completed with the germline J gene. The CDR3 contains 17 residues. Germline CDR1 reads MGHRA; CDR2 reads YSYEKL. Trimming removed 4 bases at V and 6 bases at J, with 22 bases between.

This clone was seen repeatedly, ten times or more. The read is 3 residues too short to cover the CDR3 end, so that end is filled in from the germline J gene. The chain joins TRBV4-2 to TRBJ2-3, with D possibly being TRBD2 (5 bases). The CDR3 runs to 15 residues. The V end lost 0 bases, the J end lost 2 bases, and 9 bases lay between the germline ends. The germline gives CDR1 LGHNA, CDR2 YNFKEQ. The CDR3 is CASSQEAEPTDTQYF. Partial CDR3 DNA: TGTGCCAGCAGCCAAGAAGCGGAGCCCACAGATACG.

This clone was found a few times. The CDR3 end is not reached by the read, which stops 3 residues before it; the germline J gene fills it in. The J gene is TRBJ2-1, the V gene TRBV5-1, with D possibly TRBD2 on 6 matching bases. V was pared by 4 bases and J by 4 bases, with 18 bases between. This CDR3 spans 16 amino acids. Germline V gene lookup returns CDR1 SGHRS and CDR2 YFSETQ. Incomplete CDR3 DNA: TGCGCCAGCAGCCGGTACCTAGCGATGGATTACAATGAG. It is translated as CASSRYLAMDYNE. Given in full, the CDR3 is CASSRYLAMDYNEQFF.

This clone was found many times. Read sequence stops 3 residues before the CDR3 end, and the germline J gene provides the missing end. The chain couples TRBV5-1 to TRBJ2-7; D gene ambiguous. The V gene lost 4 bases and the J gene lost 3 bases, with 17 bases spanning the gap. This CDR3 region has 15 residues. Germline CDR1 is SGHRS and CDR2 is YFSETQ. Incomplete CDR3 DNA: TGCGCCAGCAGCATCGACCGACATCAAGACTACGAG. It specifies CASSIDRHQDYE. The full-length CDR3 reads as CASSIDRHQDYEQYF.

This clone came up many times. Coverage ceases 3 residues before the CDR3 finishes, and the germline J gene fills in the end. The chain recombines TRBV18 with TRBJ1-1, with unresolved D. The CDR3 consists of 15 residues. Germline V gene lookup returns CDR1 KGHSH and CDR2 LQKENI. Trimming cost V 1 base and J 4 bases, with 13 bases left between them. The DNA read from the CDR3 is TGTGCCAGCTCACCACGAAATGAACATTTCACTGAA. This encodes CASSPRNEHFTE. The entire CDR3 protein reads CASSPRNEHFTEAFF.

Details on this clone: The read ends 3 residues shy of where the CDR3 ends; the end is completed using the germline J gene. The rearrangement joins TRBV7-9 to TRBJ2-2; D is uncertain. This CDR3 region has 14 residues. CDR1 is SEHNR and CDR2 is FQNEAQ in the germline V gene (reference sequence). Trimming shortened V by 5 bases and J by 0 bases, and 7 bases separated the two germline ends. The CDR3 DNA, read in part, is TGTGCCAGCAGCGCCACAACGAACACCGGGGAG. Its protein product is CASSATTNTGE. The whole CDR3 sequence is CASSATTNTGELFF.

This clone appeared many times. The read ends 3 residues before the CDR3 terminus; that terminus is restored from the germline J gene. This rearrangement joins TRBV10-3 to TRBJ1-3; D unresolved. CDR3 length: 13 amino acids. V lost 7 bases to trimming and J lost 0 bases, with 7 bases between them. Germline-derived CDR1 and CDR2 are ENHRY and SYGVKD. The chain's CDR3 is CAITHTSGNTIYF. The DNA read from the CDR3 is TGTGCCATCACCCACACCTCTGGAAACACC.

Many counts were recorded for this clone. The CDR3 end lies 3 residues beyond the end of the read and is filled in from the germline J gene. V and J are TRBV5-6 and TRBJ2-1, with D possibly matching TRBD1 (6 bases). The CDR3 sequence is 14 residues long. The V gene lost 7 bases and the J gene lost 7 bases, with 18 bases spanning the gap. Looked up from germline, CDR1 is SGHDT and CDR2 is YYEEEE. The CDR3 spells CASGAGGRRNEQFF. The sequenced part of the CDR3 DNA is TGTGCCAGCGGAGCTGGGGGCAGGAGAAATGAG.

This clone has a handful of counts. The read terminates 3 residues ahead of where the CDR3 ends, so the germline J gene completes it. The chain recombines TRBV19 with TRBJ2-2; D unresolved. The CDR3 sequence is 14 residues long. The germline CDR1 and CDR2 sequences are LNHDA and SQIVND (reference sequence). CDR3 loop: CASSIYRTNEKLFF. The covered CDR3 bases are TGTGCCAGTAGTATTTATAGAACTAATGAAAAG.

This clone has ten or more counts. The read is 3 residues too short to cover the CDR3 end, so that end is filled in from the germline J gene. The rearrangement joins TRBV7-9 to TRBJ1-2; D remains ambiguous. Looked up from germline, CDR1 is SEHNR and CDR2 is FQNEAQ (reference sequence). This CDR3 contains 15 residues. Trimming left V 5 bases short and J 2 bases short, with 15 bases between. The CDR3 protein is CASSQIHQENYGYTF. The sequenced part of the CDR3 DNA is TGTGCCAGCAGCCAAATCCACCAGGAGAACTATGGC.